This T cell receptor (beta chain) was observed in a study of metastatic and nonmetastatic thyroid tumors. The V and J ends lost 8 bases and 0 bases respectively, with 10 bases between them. The CDR3 is 12 residues long. CDR1 and CDR2 from the germline V gene are DFQATT and SNEGSKA (reference sequence). Of note for this clone: As yet, its antigen is unknown.

MiXCR reprocessed the PCR reads for TCRdb. The data show tens of thousands of clones, about a quarter seen once. The entire patient cohort was treatment-naive prior to thyroid surgery. The study's findings and limits: Significantly greater TCR beta diversity was reportedly found in malignant thyroid tumors than in benign nodules (in blood and tumor).

V is TRBV20-1 and J is TRBJ2-5, with D tentatively TRBD1 (6 bases). The receptor's source is a female donor with papillary thyroid cancer or a benign thyroid nodule (not recorded which). Some clones in this sample may be carry-over from other donors' samples. Source material: tumor tissue. The CDR3 DNA reads as TGCAGTATTCAGGGGTACCAAGAGACCCAGTACTTC. This translates into CSIQGYQETQYF.